This T cell receptor beta chain was observed in a study of cytomegalovirus exposure and HLA in healthy donors. PCR involved 60 Vbeta and 13 Jbeta primers. Profiled with immunoSEQ multiplex PCR; TCRdb holds only in-frame clones, not every one. The sample lists 100,000 to 150,000 clones, 70% to 85% seen once, with approximately 3% in the top ten. The CDR3 loop spans 14 amino acids. Trimming cost V 0 bases and J 4 bases; bases outside gene matches: 1. Germline CDR1 MRHNA, CDR2 SNTAGT. Concerning this clone itself: This specimen includes other DNA sequences encoding the same CDR3.

This TCR derives from a boy aged 2 to 10 in good health and CMV-seronegative. Sequencing was done on a sample of PBMCs. The gene calls are TRBV6-4 and TRBJ2-3, with 7 nucleotides matching TRBD2. CDR3 DNA: TGTGCCAGCAGTGACTCGGCGGGGGCAGATACGCAGTATTTT. The encoded protein is CASSDSAGADTQYF.